These 22 T cell receptor beta chains came from one sample sequenced in a study of blood T cell repertoires in COVID-19. Clones were read by immunoSEQ multiplex PCR, and TCRdb kept only the in-frame ones, dropping some. Among about 80,000 clones listed, about 80% were seen once. The specimen was peripheral blood. The receptors come from a human donor in a cohort sampled during active COVID-19.

The V and J genes are TRBV3-1 (or the pseudogene TRBV3-2) and TRBJ2-1; no definite D call. CDR1 and CDR2 (germline): LGHDT, YNNKEL (reference sequence). Trimming cost V 3 bases and J 2 bases, with 5 bases left between them. The CDR3 runs 13 residues. In DNA, the CDR3 is TGTGCCAGCAGCCAGAGGCCCTACAATGAGCAGTTCTTC. Translating gives CASSQRPYNEQFF.

V and J are TRBV7-6 and TRBJ1-1; 12 bases are a match to TRBD1. V lost 5 bases and J lost 10; bases outside the gene matches: 8. Germline lookup yields CDR1 SGHVS and CDR2 FNYEAQ. CDR3 length equals 14 residues. Written as DNA, the CDR3 is TGTGCCAGCAGCCCCGGGACAGGGGGCCGGGGAGCTTTCTTT. As protein: CASSPGTGGRGAFF.

This clone appeared a few times. V is TRBV5-4 and J is TRBJ1-2, with 8 nucleotides matching TRBD1. J lost 4 bases, V lost 9 bases, and 8 bases had no gene match. The CDR3 totals 13 residues. Per the germline V gene, CDR1 is SGHNT and CDR2 is YYREEE (reference sequence). In DNA, the CDR3 is TGTGCCACCAGGACAGGGTTGTCCTATGGCTACACCTTC. Amino acids: CATRTGLSYGYTF.

This clone showed up just a few times. V and J are TRBV28 and TRBJ2-7; 7 bases line up with TRBD1. The CDR3 has 15 residues. V shed 4 bases and J 0 bases; nucleotides not matched to a gene: 6. CDR1 and CDR2 from the germline V gene are MDHEN and SYDVKM. The CDR3 sequence: CASSSPGGPSYEQYF. The CDR3 region has the DNA TGTGCCAGCAGTTCTCCAGGGGGACCCTCCTACGAGCAGTACTTC.

The chain couples TRBV11-3 to TRBJ2-5; 8 bases fit TRBD1. V shed 5 bases and J 7 bases; nucleotides not matched to a gene: 12. This CDR3 is built from 15 residues. In germline, CDR1 is SGHNT, CDR2 YENEEA. CDR3 in DNA: TGTGCCAGCAGCGGGATTCTACAGGGGGAAGGGACCCAGTACTTC. It is translated as CASSGILQGEGTQYF.

The V gene is TRBV28, the J gene TRBJ2-7, with D tentatively TRBD2 (6 bases). The CDR3 has 12 amino acids. Germline V gene lookup returns CDR1 MDHEN and CDR2 SYDVKM. Trimming pared 7 bases from V and 6 bases from J, leaving 13 bases between. The CDR3, as DNA: TGTGCCAGCAACCGGGGAGGTGCCGAGCAGTACTTC. Translating gives CASNRGGAEQYF.

V gene TRBV3-1 (or the pseudogene TRBV3-2) combines with J gene TRBJ1-5, with D perhaps TRBD1 (6 bases). The length of the CDR3 is 14 residues. The V and J ends lost 3 bases and 0 bases respectively, with 6 bases between them. Germline CDR1 and CDR2: LGHDT and YNNKEL (reference sequence). This CDR3 reads CASSQDSSNQPQHF. The DNA of the CDR3 is TGTGCCAGCAGCCAGGACAGTAGCAATCAGCCCCAGCATTTT.

The chain combines TRBV4-2 with TRBJ1-6; D is ambiguous. The V end was cut by 6 bases, the J end by 10 bases, with 10 bases between. The V gene's germline CDR1 is LGHNA and CDR2 YNFKEQ. CDR3 size: 12 residues. For the CDR3, the DNA is TGTGCCAGCAGTGACTCGAAATCACCCCTCCACTTT. This gives the protein CASSDSKSPLHF.

This sequence joins TRBV6-2 or TRBV6-3 and TRBJ2-5; TRBD2 matches 7 bases. CDR1 is MNHEY and CDR2 is SVGEGT in the germline V gene. V shed 6 bases, J shed 3 bases, and the junction held 10 bases outside the gene matches. This CDR3 contains 15 residues. Here the CDR3 DNA reads TGTGCCAGCAGCCCTGTGGGAGGGACCGAAGAGACCCAGTACTTC. It translates to CASSPVGGTEETQYF.

This clone was detected only once. This sample includes further DNA sequences coding for the same CDR3. CDR3 nucleotide sequence: TGTGCCACCAGCAGGGGGGGTGGGGGACAGCCCCAGCATTTT. Amino acid sequence: CATSRGGGGQPQHF. This chain uses TRBV15 with TRBJ1-5, with D maybe TRBD1 (5 bases). This CDR3 contains 14 residues. Trimming left V 3 bases short and J 7 bases short, with 13 bases between. Germline V CDR1 and CDR2: LNHNV, YYDKDF (reference sequence).

The rearrangement uses TRBV28 and TRBJ1-3; weak D call: TRBD1 (5 bases). This CDR3 is built from 16 residues. CDR1 and CDR2 from the germline V gene are MDHEN and SYDVKM. V gave up 5 bases and J gave up 0 bases, with 14 bases separating them. This chain's CDR3 is CASSLPTGLSGNTIYF. For the CDR3, the DNA is TGTGCCAGCAGTCTACCCACGGGACTCTCTGGAAACACCATATATTTT.

This clone was observed a handful of times. The V call is TRBV4-1, the J call TRBJ1-2, with a tentative D call TRBD1 (5 bases). The germline gives CDR1 MGHRA, CDR2 YSYEKL. V was shortened by 4 bases and J by 4 bases, with 22 bases between the two germline ends. This CDR3 spans 17 amino acids. CDR3 bases: TGCGCCAGCAGCCCCTGGGAGAGGGGATCCGGGAGCTATGGCTACACCTTC. This codes for CASSPWERGSGSYGYTF.

This clone has a count of ten or more. The sample contains more than one DNA sequence encoding this CDR3. The gene calls are TRBV2 and TRBJ2-2; D is perhaps TRBD1 (5 bases). Trimming shortened V by 1 base and J by 7 bases, and 7 bases separated the two germline ends. Per germline, CDR1 SNHLY and CDR2 FYNNEI. The CDR3 extends over 13 amino acids. CDR3 amino acids: CASSEVRGGELFF. In nucleotides, the CDR3 is TGTGCCAGCAGTGAAGTTAGGGGCGGGGAGCTGTTTTTT.

The chain couples TRBV28 to TRBJ1-1; unclear D gene. CDR1 is MDHEN and CDR2 is SYDVKM in the germline V gene. The CDR3 is 11 residues long. The ends were cut back, 7 bases at V and 4 bases at J, with 7 bases in the middle. CDR3 sequence reads: CASIARTEAFF. CDR3 sequence (DNA): TGTGCCAGCATAGCCCGCACTGAAGCTTTCTTT.

V usage is TRBV5-1 and J usage is TRBJ1-1; D is perhaps TRBD1 (5 bases). Trimming pared 0 bases from V and 1 base from J, leaving 10 bases between. This CDR3 spans 15 amino acids. CDR1 is SGHRS and CDR2 is YFSETQ in the germline V gene. CDR3 amino acids: CASSLEGLPNTEAFF. The DNA for the CDR3 is TGCGCCAGCAGCTTGGAGGGGTTGCCGAACACTGAAGCTTTCTTT.

The gene calls are TRBV6-5 and TRBJ2-7; D might be TRBD2 (6 bases). The CDR3 runs 13 residues. Germline values: CDR1 MNHEY, CDR2 SVGAGI. Trimming removed 6 bases from V and 3 bases from J, with 12 bases in between. The CDR3 loop reads CASSRREYYEQYF. CDR3 nucleotides: TGTGCCAGCAGCCGACGGGAGTACTACGAGCAGTACTTC.

There are a few counts of this clone. The rearrangement joins TRBV19 to TRBJ2-3; tentative D call: TRBD2 (6 bases). This CDR3 region has 12 residues. Trimming took 7 bases from V and 4 from J, leaving 9 bases between them. Germline V lookup: CDR1 LNHDA, CDR2 SQIVND (reference sequence). CDR3 sequence reads: CASKGLADTQYF. The CDR3 coding sequence is TGTGCCAGTAAGGGACTGGCAGATACGCAGTATTTT.

This clone has more than one count but fewer than ten. V is TRBV5-1 and J is TRBJ2-1; D gene uncertain. Germline CDR1 and CDR2: SGHRS and YFSETQ. The V end was cut by 0 bases, the J end by 1 base, with 11 bases between. The CDR3 sequence is 16 residues long. The DNA for the CDR3 is TGCGCCAGCAGCTTGGAGGAGACGGTGTCCTACAATGAGCAGTTCTTC. As protein: CASSLEETVSYNEQFF. The full variable domain, its missing parts supplied by reference TRBV5-1 and TRBJ2-1, is KAGVTQTPRYLIKTRGQQVTLSCSPISGHRSVSWYQQTPGQGLQFLFEYFSETQRNKGNFPGRFSGRQFSNSRSEMNVSTLELGDSALYLCASSLEETVSYNEQFFGPGTRLTVL.

The CDR3 nucleotides read TGTGCCAGCAATGGACAGGGGAGCTCCTATAATTCACCCCTCCACTTT. Its translation is CASNGQGSSYNSPLHF. The chain links TRBV2 to TRBJ1-6; 9 bases are a match to TRBD1. Germline CDR1 is SNHLY and CDR2 is FYNNEI. This CDR3 comprises 16 residues. Germline trimming cut 7 bases from V and 0 bases from J; bases unmatched to any gene: 4.

The J gene is TRBJ1-4, the V gene TRBV19; 8 bases agree with TRBD1. This CDR3 has 15 amino acids. Germline CDR1 is LNHDA and CDR2 is SQIVND (reference sequence). After removal of 5 bases from V and 6 bases from J, the junction contained 8 bases not matched to a gene. CDR3 nucleotide sequence: TGTGCCAGTAGTTCGACAGGGGTCGGGGATGAAAAACTGTTTTTT. Its translation: CASSSTGVGDEKLFF.

The chain links TRBV2 to TRBJ2-2; 11 nucleotides agree with TRBD1. V trimming: 5 bases; J trimming: 4 bases; junction bases outside the gene matches: 6. Germline values: CDR1 SNHLY, CDR2 FYNNEI. The CDR3 runs 16 residues. The CDR3 DNA reads TGTGCCAGCAGTAAGGACAGGGGGCGAGGCACCGGGGAGCTGTTTTTT. Protein: CASSKDRGRGTGELFF. Supplemented by reference TRBV2 and TRBJ2-2, the full variable domain reads EPEVTQTPSHQVTQMGQEVILRCVPISNHLYFYWYRQILGQKVEFLVSFYNNEISEKSEIFDDQFSVERPDGSNFTLKIRSTKLEDSAMYFCASSKDRGRGTGELFFGEGSRLTVL.

The chain employs TRBV12-3 or TRBV12-4 and TRBJ2-5; no clear D. V shed 5 bases and J shed 4 bases, with 8 bases lying between them. The CDR3 has 12 amino acids. CDR3 residues: CASSGPGETQYF. The CDR3 DNA reads as TGTGCCAGCAGTGGGCCTGGAGAGACCCAGTACTTC.